These T cell receptor beta chains were read from a single sample in a study of T cell responses to AZD1222 COVID-19 vaccine. Using immunoSEQ multiplex PCR, the repertoire was profiled, and TCRdb retains in-frame clones only, with some absent. The repertoire holds 150,000 or so clones, with about 93% as singletons. The sample here was peripheral blood, taken on day 0 of AZD1222 vaccination. The origin of the receptors is an adult in good health. The CDR3 runs from the conserved cysteine through the conserved F or W. Each record gives: V gene, clone size, D gene, J gene, CDR3 protein, CDR3 DNA. The D gene is left open where the match is weak. Size is omitted from some rows. Given values are once, few, many or a class for expanded clones.

V gene: TRBV10-1; clone size: NA; D gene: NA; J gene: TRBJ2-7; CDR3 protein: CASSEEPGLSYEQYF; CDR3 DNA: TGCGCCAGCAGTGAGGAACCGGGCCTCTCCTACGAGCAGTACTTC
V gene: TRBV6-5; clone size: NA; D gene: TRBD1; J gene: TRBJ1-5; CDR3 protein: CASSQSRDRTAQHF; CDR3 DNA: TGTGCCAGCAGTCAGTCCCGGGACAGGACGGCCCAGCATTTT
V gene: TRBV27; clone size: NA; D gene: TRBD1; J gene: TRBJ1-6; CDR3 protein: CASSFKSGGSNSPLHF; CDR3 DNA: TGTGCCAGCAGTTTCAAGTCAGGGGGATCGAATTCACCCCTCCACTTT
V gene: TRBV6-5; clone size: NA; D gene: NA; J gene: TRBJ1-2; CDR3 protein: CASSSVGTYGYTF; CDR3 DNA: TGTGCCAGCAGTTCCGTCGGAACCTATGGCTACACCTTC
V gene: TRBV4-2; clone size: NA; D gene: NA; J gene: TRBJ2-1; CDR3 protein: CASSQALGPTTRDEQFF; CDR3 DNA: TGTGCCAGCAGCCAAGCCCTGGGGCCGACTACTAGGGATGAGCAGTTCTTC
V gene: TRBV5-1; clone size: once; D gene: NA; J gene: TRBJ1-1; CDR3 protein: CASSLVGSWGGSTEAFF; CDR3 DNA: TGCGCCAGCAGCTTGGTCGGCAGTTGGGGAGGGAGCACTGAAGCTTTCTTT
V gene: TRBV6-5; clone size: NA; D gene: NA; J gene: TRBJ1-1; CDR3 protein: CATLKPPGTEAFF; CDR3 DNA: TGTGCCACCCTCAAGCCTCCAGGTACTGAAGCTTTCTTT
V gene: TRBV3-1/TRBV3-2; clone size: once; D gene: TRBD2; J gene: TRBJ2-2; CDR3 protein: CASSFRASGTGELFF; CDR3 DNA: TGTGCCAGCAGCTTCCGGGCTAGCGGCACCGGGGAGCTGTTTTTT
V gene: TRBV5-1; clone size: once; D gene: TRBD1; J gene: TRBJ1-1; CDR3 protein: CASSVGDRELTEAFF; CDR3 DNA: TGCGCCAGCAGTGTTGGAGACAGGGAGCTCACTGAAGCTTTCTTT
V gene: TRBV5-1; clone size: once; D gene: TRBD1; J gene: TRBJ1-6; CDR3 protein: CASSFGTGNSPLHF; CDR3 DNA: TGCGCCAGCAGCTTCGGGACAGGGAATTCACCCCTCCACTTT